This T cell receptor beta chain was recovered during a study of T cell changes during pregnancy in multiple sclerosis. This table comes from immunoSEQ multiplex PCR, and its TCRdb copy is limited to in-frame clones, with some not included. This table holds about 44,000 clones, about nine tenths found once. A note on this clone: Other DNA sequences from this sample encode an identical CDR3 as well.

Trimming removed 2 bases from V and 4 bases from J, with 14 bases in between. Germline V gene data show CDR1 as MNHEY and CDR2 as SVGAGI. The CDR3 is 16 residues long. The sequences come from CD4+ T cells from peripheral blood mononuclear cells, collected after pregnancy. The TCR sequence derives from a female donor with multiple sclerosis, enrolled in a pregnancy study. J is TRBJ2-2 and V is TRBV6-5, with D hard to call. The CDR3 nucleotides are TGTGCCAGCAGTTACCACCCTCCACCGGGCACCGGGGAGCTGTTTTTT. This gives the protein CASSYHPPPGTGELFF.